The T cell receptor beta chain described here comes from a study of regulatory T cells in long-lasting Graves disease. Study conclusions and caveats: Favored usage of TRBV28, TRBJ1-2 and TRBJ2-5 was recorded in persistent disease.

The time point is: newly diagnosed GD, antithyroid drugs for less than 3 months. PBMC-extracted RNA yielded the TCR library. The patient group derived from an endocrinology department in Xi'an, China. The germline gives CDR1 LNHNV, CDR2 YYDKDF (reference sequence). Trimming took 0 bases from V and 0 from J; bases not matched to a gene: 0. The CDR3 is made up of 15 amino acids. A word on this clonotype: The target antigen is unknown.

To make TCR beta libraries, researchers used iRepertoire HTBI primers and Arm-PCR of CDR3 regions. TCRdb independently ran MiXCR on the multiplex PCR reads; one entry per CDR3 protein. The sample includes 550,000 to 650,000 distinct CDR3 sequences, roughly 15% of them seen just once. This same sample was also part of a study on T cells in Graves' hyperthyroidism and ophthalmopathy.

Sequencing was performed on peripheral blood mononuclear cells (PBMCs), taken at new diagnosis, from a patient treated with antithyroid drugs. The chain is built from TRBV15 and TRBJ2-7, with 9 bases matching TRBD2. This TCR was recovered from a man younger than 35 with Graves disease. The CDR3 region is CATSRETSGSYEQYF. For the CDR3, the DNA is TGTGCCACCAGCAGAGAGACTAGCGGCTCCTACGAGCAGTACTTC.